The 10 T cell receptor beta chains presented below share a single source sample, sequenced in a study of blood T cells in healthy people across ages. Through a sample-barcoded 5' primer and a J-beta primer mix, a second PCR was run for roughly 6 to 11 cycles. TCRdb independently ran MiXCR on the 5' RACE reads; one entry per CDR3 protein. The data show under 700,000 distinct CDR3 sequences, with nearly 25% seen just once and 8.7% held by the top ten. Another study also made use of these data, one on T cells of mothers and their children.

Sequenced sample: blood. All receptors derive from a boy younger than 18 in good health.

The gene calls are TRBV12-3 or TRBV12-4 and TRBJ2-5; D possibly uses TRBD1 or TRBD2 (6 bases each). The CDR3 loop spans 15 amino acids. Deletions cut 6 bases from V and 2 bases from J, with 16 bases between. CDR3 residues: CASRPGAGEQETQYF. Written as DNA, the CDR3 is TGTGCCAGCAGACCGGGGGCAGGAGAACAAGAGACCCAGTACTTC.

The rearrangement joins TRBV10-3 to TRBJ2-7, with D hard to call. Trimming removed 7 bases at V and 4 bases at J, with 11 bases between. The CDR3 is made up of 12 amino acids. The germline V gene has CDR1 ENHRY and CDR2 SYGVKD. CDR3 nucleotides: TGTGCCATCAAGGATTCGGCGTACGAGCAGTACTTC. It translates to CAIKDSAYEQYF.

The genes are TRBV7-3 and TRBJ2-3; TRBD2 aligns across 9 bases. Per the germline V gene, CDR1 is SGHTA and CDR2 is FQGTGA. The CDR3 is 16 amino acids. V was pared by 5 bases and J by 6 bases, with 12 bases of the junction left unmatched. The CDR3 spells CASSPVERGERDTQYF. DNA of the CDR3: TGTGCCAGCAGCCCAGTCGAGCGGGGGGAGCGGGATACGCAGTATTTT.

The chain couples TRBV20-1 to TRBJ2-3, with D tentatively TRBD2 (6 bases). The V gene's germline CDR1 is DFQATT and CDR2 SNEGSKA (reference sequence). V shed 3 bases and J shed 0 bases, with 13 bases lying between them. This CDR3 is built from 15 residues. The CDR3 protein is CSASPGTLSTDTQYF. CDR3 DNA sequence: TGCAGTGCTAGCCCCGGGACTTTAAGCACAGATACGCAGTATTTT.

The CDR3 DNA follows: TGTGCCAGCGGAAAGTCGGTACCCCACTACAATGAGCAGTTCTTC. Amino acids: CASGKSVPHYNEQFF. The V and J genes are TRBV27 and TRBJ2-1; the D is unclear. V was shortened by 8 bases and J by 3 bases, with 17 bases between the two germline ends. CDR1 MNHEY and CDR2 SMNVEV come from the germline V gene (reference sequence). CDR3 size: 15 residues.

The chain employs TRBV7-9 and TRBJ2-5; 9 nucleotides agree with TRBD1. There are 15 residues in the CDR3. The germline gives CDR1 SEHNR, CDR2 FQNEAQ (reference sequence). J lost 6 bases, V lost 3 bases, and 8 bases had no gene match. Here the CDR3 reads CASSFGTGGDQTQYF. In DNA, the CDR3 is TGTGCCAGCAGCTTCGGTACAGGGGGCGATCAGACCCAGTACTTC. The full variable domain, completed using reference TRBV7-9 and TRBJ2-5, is DTGVSQNPRHKITKRGQNVTFRCDPISEHNRLYWYRQTLGQGPEFLTYFQNEAQLEKSRLLSDRFSAERPKGSFSTLEIQRTEQGDSAMYLCASSFGTGGDQTQYFGPGTRLLVL.

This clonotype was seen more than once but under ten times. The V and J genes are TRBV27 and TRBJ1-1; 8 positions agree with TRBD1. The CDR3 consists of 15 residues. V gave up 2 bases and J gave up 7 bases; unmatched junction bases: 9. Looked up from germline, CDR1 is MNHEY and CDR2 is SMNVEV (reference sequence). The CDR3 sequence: CASSLGLGTGLEAFF. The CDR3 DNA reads TGTGCCAGCAGTTTAGGGTTGGGGACAGGACTTGAAGCTTTCTTT.

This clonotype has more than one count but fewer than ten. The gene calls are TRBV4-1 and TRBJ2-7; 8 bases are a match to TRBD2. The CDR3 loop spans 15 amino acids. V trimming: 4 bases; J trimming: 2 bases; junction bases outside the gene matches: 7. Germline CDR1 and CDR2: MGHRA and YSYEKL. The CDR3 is CASSPRGSGTYEQYF. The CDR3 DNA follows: TGCGCCAGCAGCCCCCGTGGTAGCGGGACCTACGAGCAGTACTTC.

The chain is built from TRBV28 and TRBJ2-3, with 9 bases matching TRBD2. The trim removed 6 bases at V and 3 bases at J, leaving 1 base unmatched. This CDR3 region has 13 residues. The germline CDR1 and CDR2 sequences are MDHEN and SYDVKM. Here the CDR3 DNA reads TGTGCCAGCAGGACTAGCGGAACAGATACGCAGTATTTT. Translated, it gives CASRTSGTDTQYF.

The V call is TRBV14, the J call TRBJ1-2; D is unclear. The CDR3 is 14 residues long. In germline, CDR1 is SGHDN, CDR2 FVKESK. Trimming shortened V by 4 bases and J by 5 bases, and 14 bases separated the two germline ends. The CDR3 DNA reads TGTGCCAGCAGCCGGGGAGGGTTGGAGTATGGCTACACCTTC. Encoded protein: CASSRGGLEYGYTF.